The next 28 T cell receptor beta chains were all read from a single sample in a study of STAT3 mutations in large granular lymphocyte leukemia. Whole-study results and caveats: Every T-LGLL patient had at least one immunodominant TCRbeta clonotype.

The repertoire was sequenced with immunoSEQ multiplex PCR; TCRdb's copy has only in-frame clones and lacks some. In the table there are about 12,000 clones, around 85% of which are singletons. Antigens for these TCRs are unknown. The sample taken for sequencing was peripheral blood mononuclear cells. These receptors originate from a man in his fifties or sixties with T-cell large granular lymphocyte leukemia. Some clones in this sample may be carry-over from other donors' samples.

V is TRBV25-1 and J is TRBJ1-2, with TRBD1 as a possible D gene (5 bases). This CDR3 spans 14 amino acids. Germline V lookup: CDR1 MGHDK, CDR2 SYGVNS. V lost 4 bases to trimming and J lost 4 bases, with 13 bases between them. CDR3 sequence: CASSGTGTTYGYTF. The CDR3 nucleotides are TGTGCCAGCAGTGGTACCGGGACCACCTATGGCTACACCTTC.

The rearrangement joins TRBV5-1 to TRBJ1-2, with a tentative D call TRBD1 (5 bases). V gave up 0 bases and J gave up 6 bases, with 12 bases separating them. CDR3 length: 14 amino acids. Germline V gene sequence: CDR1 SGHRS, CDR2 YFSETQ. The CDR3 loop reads CASSLGEPGNGYTF. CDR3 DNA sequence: TGCGCCAGCAGCTTGGGGGAGCCAGGGAATGGCTACACCTTC.

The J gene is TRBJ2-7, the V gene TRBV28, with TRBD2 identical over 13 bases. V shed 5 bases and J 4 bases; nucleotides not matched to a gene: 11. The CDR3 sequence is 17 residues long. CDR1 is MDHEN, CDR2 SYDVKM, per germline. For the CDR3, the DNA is TGTGCCAGCAGTCCAGCCTGGACTAGCGGGAGAATGTACGAGCAGTACTTC. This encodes CASSPAWTSGRMYEQYF. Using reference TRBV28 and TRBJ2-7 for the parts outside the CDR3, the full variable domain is DVKVTQSSRYLVKRTGEKVFLECVQDMDHENMFWYRQDPGLGLRLIYFSYDVKMKEKGDIPEGYSVSREKKERFSLILESASTNQTSMYLCASSPAWTSGRMYEQYFGPGTRLTVT.

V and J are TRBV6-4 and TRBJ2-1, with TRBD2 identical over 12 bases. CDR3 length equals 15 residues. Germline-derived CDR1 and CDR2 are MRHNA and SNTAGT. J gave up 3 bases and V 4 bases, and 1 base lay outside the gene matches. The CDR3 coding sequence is TGTGCCAGCAGTGGACTAGCGGGAGACTACAATGAGCAGTTCTTC. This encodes CASSGLAGDYNEQFF.

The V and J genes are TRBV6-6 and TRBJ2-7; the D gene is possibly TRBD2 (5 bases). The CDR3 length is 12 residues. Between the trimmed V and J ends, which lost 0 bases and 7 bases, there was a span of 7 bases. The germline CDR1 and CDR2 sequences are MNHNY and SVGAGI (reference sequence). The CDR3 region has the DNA TGTGCCAGCAGTTACTCGTCGGGGGAGCAGTACTTC. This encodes CASSYSSGEQYF.

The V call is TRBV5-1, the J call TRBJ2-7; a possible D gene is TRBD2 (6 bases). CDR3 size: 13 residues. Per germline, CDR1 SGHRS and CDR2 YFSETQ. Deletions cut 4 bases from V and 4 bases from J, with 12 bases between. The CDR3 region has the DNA TGCGCCAGCAGCCCCCGGCGGGGATACGAGCAGTACTTC. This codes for CASSPRRGYEQYF. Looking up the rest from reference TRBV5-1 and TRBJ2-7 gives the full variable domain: KAGVTQTPRYLIKTRGQQVTLSCSPISGHRSVSWYQQTPGQGLQFLFEYFSETQRNKGNFPGRFSGRQFSNSRSEMNVSTLELGDSALYLCASSPRRGYEQYFGPGTRLTVT.

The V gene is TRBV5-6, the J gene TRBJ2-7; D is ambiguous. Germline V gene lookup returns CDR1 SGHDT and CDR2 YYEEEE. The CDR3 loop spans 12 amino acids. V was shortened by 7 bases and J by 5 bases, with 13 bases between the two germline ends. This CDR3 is CASLPQTDEQYF. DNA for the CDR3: TGTGCCAGCCTCCCTCAAACGGACGAGCAGTACTTC. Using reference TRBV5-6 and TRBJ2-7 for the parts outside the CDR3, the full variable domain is DAGVTQSPTHLIKTRGQQVTLRCSPKSGHDTVSWYQQALGQGPQFIFQYYEEEERQRGNFPDRFSGHQFPNYSSELNVNALLLGDSALYLCASLPQTDEQYFGPGTRLTVT.

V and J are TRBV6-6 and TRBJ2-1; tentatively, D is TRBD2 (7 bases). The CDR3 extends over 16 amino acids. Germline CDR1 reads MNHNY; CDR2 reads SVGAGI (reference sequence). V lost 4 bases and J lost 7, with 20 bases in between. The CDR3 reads CASSSWGGDIGNEQFF. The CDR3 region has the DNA TGTGCCAGCAGTTCTTGGGGGGGGGACATAGGAAATGAGCAGTTCTTC.

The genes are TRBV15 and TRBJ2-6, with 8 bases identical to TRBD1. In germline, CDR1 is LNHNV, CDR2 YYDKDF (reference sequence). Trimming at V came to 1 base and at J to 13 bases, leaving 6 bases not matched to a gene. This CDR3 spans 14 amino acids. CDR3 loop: CATSRAGQGKVLTF. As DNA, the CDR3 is TGTGCCACCAGCAGAGCCGGACAGGGCAAAGTCCTGACTTTC.

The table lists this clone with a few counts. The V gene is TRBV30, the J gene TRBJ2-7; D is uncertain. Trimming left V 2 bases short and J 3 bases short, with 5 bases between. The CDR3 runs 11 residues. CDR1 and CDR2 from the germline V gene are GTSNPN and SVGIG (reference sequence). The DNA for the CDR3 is TGTGCCTGGAGTAGGAACTACGAGCAGTACTTC. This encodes CAWSRNYEQYF.

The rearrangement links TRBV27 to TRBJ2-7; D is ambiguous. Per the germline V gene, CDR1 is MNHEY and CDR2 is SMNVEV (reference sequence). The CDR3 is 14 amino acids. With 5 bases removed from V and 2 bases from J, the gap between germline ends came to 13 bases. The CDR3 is CASSPSIGPYEQYF. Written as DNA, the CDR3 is TGTGCCAGCAGTCCCTCGATCGGACCCTACGAGCAGTACTTC.

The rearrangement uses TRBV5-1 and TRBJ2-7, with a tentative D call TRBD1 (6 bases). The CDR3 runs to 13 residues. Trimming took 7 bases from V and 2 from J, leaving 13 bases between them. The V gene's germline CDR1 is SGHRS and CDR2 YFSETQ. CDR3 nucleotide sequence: TGCGCCAGCTGCCTCGACAGGACCTACGAGCAGTACTTC. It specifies CASCLDRTYEQYF.

The DNA of the CDR3 is TGTGCCAGTAGTGGGAGGACAGATACGCAGTATTTT. This encodes CASSGRTDTQYF. The rearrangement uses TRBV19 and TRBJ2-3, with a possible D match to TRBD2 (6 bases). Germline lookup yields CDR1 LNHDA and CDR2 SQIVND (reference sequence). V was pared by 5 bases and J by 3 bases, with 6 bases between. The CDR3 length is 12 residues.

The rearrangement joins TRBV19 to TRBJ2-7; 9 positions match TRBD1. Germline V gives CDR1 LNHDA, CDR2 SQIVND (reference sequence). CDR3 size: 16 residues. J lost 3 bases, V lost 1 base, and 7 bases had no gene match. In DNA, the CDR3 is TGTGCCAGTAGTATAGGGGAGGGACAGGGACACTACGAGCAGTACTTC. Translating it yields CASSIGEGQGHYEQYF.

The CDR3 region has the DNA TGTGCCAGCAGCCGTCAGGGGGCAGGCGGGGAGCTGTTTTTT. It encodes CASSRQGAGGELFF. This sequence joins TRBV7-2 and TRBJ2-2; 8 bases are a match to TRBD1. The CDR3 is made up of 14 amino acids. Germline V lookup: CDR1 SGHTA, CDR2 FQGNSA. V lost 5 bases, J lost 7 bases, and 6 bases stayed unmatched. Full variable domain (rest looked up from reference TRBV7-2 and TRBJ2-2): GAGVSQSPSNKVTEKGKDVELRCDPISGHTALYWYRQSLGQGLEFLIYFQGNSAPDKSGLPSDRFSAERTGGSVSTLTIQRTQQEDSAVYLCASSRQGAGGELFFGEGSRLTVL.

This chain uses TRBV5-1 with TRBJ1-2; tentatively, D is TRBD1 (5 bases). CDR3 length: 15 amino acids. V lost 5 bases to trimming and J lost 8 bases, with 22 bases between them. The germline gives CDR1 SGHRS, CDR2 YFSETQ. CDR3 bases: TGCGCCAGCAGGTCGGGGCCCCGGGGCCCTCTCGGCTACACCTTC. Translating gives CASRSGPRGPLGYTF.

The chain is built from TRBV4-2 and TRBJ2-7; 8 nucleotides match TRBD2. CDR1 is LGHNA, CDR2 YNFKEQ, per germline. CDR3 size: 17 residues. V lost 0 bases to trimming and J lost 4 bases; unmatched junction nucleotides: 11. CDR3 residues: CASSQDGRAGAPYEQYF. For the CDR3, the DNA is TGTGCCAGCAGCCAAGATGGGCGAGCGGGAGCCCCTTACGAGCAGTACTTC.

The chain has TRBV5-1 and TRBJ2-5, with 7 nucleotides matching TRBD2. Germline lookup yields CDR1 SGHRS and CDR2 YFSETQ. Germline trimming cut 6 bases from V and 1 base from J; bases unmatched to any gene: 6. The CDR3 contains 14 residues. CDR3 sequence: CASTGGRLQETQYF. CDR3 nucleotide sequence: TGCGCCAGCACGGGGGGTCGGCTCCAAGAGACCCAGTACTTC.

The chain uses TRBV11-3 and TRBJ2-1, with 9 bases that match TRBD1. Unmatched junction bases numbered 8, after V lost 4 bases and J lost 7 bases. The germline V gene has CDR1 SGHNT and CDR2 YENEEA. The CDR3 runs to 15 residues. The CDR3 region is CASSSGQGAWNEQFF. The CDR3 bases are TGTGCCAGCAGCTCGGGACAGGGCGCTTGGAATGAGCAGTTCTTC.

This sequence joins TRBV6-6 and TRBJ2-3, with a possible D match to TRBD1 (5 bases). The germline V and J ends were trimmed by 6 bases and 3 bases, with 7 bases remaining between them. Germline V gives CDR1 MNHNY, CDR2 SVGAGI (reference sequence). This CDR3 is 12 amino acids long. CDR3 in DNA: TGTGCCAGCAGCCAGGGTACAGATACGCAGTATTTT. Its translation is CASSQGTDTQYF.

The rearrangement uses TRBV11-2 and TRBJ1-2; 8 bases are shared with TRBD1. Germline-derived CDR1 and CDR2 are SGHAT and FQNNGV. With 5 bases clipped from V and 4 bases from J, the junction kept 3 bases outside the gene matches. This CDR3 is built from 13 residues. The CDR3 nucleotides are TGTGCCAGCAGCCTAGGACAGGGCTATGGCTACACCTTC. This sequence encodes CASSLGQGYGYTF.

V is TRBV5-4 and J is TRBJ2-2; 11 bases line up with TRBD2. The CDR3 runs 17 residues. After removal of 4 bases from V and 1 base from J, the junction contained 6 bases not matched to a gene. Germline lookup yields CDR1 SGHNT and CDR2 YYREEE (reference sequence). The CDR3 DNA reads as TGTGCCAGCAGCCTGAGACTAGCGGGAAAGAACACCGGGGAGCTGTTTTTT. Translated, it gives CASSLRLAGKNTGELFF.

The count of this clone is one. For the CDR3, the DNA is TGTGCCTGGAGCTGGACTAGCGGCACAGATACGCAGTATTTT. Its translation is CAWSWTSGTDTQYF. This chain joins TRBV30 and TRBJ2-3; TRBD2 matches at 9 bases. The trim removed 3 bases at V and 1 base at J, leaving 2 bases unmatched. The CDR3 has 14 residues. Germline CDR1 is GTSNPN and CDR2 is SVGIG (reference sequence).

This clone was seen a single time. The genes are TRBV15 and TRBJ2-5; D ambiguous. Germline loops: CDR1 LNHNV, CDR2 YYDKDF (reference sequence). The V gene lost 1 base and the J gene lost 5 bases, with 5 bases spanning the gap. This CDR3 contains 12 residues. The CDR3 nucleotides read TGTGCCACCAGCAGAGCTTCGGAGACCCAGTACTTC. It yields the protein CATSRASETQYF.

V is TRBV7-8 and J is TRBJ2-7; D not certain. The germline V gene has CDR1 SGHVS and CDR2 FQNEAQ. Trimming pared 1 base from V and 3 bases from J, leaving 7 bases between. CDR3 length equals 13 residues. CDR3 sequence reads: CASSLGSLYEQYF. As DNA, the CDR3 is TGTGCCAGCAGCTTAGGGTCTCTCTACGAGCAGTACTTC.

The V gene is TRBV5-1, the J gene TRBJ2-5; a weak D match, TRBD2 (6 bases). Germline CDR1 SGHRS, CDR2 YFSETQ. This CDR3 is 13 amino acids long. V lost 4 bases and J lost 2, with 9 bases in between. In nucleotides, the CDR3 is TGCGCCAGCAGCGGTGGGGGGCAAGAGACCCAGTACTTC. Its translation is CASSGGGQETQYF.

The CDR3 is CASQAVGNTGELFF. In DNA, the CDR3 is TGCGCCAGTCAAGCGGTAGGGAACACCGGGGAGCTGTTTTTT. The gene calls are TRBV5-1 and TRBJ2-2; possibly TRBD2 for D (5 bases). Trimming stripped 8 bases from V and 1 base from J, with 12 bases between. Per the germline V gene, CDR1 is SGHRS and CDR2 is YFSETQ. The CDR3 spans 14 residues.

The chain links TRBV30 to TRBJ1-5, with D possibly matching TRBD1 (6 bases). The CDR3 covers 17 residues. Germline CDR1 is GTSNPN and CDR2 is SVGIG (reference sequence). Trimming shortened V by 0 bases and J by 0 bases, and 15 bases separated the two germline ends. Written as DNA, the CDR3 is TGTGCCTGGAGTGTAGGGAGGACAGTTCTTAGCAATCAGCCCCAGCATTTT. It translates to CAWSVGRTVLSNQPQHF.